This T cell receptor beta chain comes out of a study of control samples from healthy donors and cancer patients. The CDR3 is 15 residues long. Germline V gene data show CDR1 as LNHDA and CDR2 as SQIVND (reference sequence). V was clipped by 0 bases and J by 10 bases; unmatched bases: 10. Clones were sequenced by immunoSEQ multiplex PCR, and TCRdb holds only the in-frame ones, with some missing. This table has about 51,000 clones, 88% appearing once. The sequencing sample was made of PBMCs. The TCR originated in a man between 45 and 60 years old with head and neck cancer. The V gene is TRBV19, the J gene TRBJ2-5, with 8 nucleotides matching TRBD2. The CDR3 here is CASSIEASGYRSQYF. The CDR3 DNA reads as TGTGCCAGTAGTATAGAGGCTAGCGGGTACCGAAGCCAGTACTTC.